Here is one TCR beta chain with its context. This record belongs to a study of control samples from healthy donors and cancer patients. The CDR3 contains 14 residues. V shed 7 bases and J shed 4 bases, with 16 bases lying between them. From germline, CDR1 is MNHNY and CDR2 SVGAGI (reference sequence). TCRdb's copy holds only in-frame clones and misses some; the assay was immunoSEQ multiplex PCR. The sample lists around 68,000 clones; more than 80% were seen once. The rearrangement joins TRBV6-6 to TRBJ1-1; D ambiguous. The clonotype originates from a woman aged 50 to 65 with lung cancer. The source material was PBMCs. The CDR3 protein is CASIYKRISTEAFF. DNA of the CDR3: TGTGCCAGCATCTACAAAAGGATTAGCACTGAAGCTTTCTTT.